This passage covers 32 T cell receptor beta chains from one sample sequenced in a study of cytomegalovirus exposure and HLA in healthy donors (dated by TCRdb to the late 2010s). Receptor amplification or capture employed the immunoSEQ multiplex PCR assay. For the multiplex PCR, a mixture combining 60 forward primers for TCR Vbeta segments and 13 reverse primers for TCR Jbeta segments was used. As stored in TCRdb, this immuneACCESS dataset retains in-frame rearrangements with V and J assigned. A fraction of the clones does not appear; measured against another copy, unresolved V genes explain less than half of the discrepancy, and the remainder lacks a known reason. The sample includes about 98,000 clones, with approximately 79% observed a single time. The ten top clones hold less than 2% of the sample. Material for sequencing was PBMCs. Source of these receptors: a male donor in good health and CMV-seronegative.

The rearrangement joins TRBV5-6 to TRBJ1-2; tentatively, D is TRBD1 (5 bases). There are 15 residues in the CDR3. Trimming shortened V by 0 bases and J by 6 bases, and 15 bases separated the two germline ends. Per germline, CDR1 SGHDT and CDR2 YYEEEE. This chain's CDR3 is CASSLGLSGLDGYTF. In DNA, the CDR3 is TGTGCCAGCAGCTTGGGCCTTTCAGGGTTGGATGGCTACACCTTC.

V is TRBV29-1 and J is TRBJ1-2, with TRBD1 matching 7 bases. With V trimmed by 4 bases and J by 6 bases, 8 bases remained unmatched. Germline CDR1 is SQVTM and CDR2 is ANQGSEA. The CDR3 has 13 residues. CDR3 DNA: TGCAGCGTTGGACAGGGATGGGCGGATGGCTACACCTTC. It specifies CSVGQGWADGYTF.

The chain has TRBV5-5 and TRBJ1-1; D is possibly TRBD1 (6 bases). V shed 0 bases and J shed 0 bases, with 15 bases lying between them. This CDR3 has 17 amino acids. Germline CDR1 and CDR2: SGHKS and YYEKEE (reference sequence). CDR3 region: CASSLVPTGRLNTEAFF. In DNA form, the CDR3 reads TGTGCCAGCAGCTTGGTGCCGACAGGCCGGCTGAACACTGAAGCTTTCTTT.

This CDR3 reads CASGRGTVYEQYF. The CDR3 nucleotides are TGTGCCAGCGGCCGCGGGACAGTCTACGAGCAGTACTTC. The gene calls are TRBV25-1 and TRBJ2-7; weak D call: TRBD1 (7 bases). Trimming shortened V by 8 bases and J by 3 bases, and 14 bases separated the two germline ends. Germline V gene sequence: CDR1 MGHDK, CDR2 SYGVNS. The CDR3 loop spans 13 amino acids.

The chain combines TRBV25-1 with TRBJ1-1; 8 bases are shared with TRBD1. Germline lookup yields CDR1 MGHDK and CDR2 SYGVNS. V was pared by 5 bases and J by 1 base, with 6 bases of the junction left unmatched. The CDR3 consists of 15 residues. CDR3 residues: CASSSRQGKNTEAFF. The CDR3 bases are TGTGCCAGCAGTTCACGACAGGGGAAGAACACTGAAGCTTTCTTT.

V and J are TRBV10-2 and TRBJ2-2; 9 bases agree with TRBD2. The germline CDR1 and CDR2 sequences are WSHSY and SAAADI. V lost 9 bases and J lost 1; bases outside the gene matches: 3. The CDR3 runs 14 residues. CDR3 protein: CARAREGNTGELFF. The CDR3 DNA follows: TGCGCCAGGGCGCGGGAGGGGAACACCGGGGAGCTGTTTTTT.

This clone occurred once. The V and J genes are TRBV9 and TRBJ2-2, with 11 nucleotides matching TRBD2. Germline CDR1 is SGDLS and CDR2 is YYNGEE. The V and J ends lost 0 bases and 6 bases, in that order; junction bases with no gene match: 4. The CDR3 extends over 16 amino acids. CDR3 in DNA: TGTGCCAGCAGCGTAGTAGGTAGCGGGAGGGCCGGGGAGCTGTTTTTT. This sequence encodes CASSVVGSGRAGELFF.

The chain links TRBV6-6 to TRBJ2-5; no firm D call. Trimming stripped 7 bases from V and 4 bases from J, with 10 bases between. Per germline, CDR1 MNHNY and CDR2 SVGAGI (reference sequence). The CDR3 is 12 amino acids. The CDR3 nucleotides are TGTGCCAGCACCCCCACGGTAGAGACCCAGTACTTC. Protein sequence: CASTPTVETQYF.

Regarding this clone: Sequence at one end of the junction differs from germline and may be a read error. The chain joins TRBV2 to TRBJ1-5; a possible D gene is TRBD1 (6 bases). The length of the CDR3 is 16 residues. Germline V gives CDR1 SNHLY, CDR2 FYNNEI. CDR3 DNA: TGTGCCACCAGTGATCCCTCACAGGGTGAGGGACAGCCCCAGCATTTT. Translating it yields CATSDPSQGEGQPQHF.

This chain connects TRBV2 to TRBJ2-2; 8 bases align to TRBD1. Germline V gives CDR1 SNHLY, CDR2 FYNNEI. Trimming removed 10 bases from V and 6 bases from J; junction bases left unmatched: 4. The CDR3 contains 12 residues. The CDR3 DNA is TGTGCCACCGACAGGGGCCCCGGGGAGCTGTTTTTT. This translates into CATDRGPGELFF. Together with reference TRBV2 and TRBJ2-2, the CDR3 gives the full variable domain: EPEVTQTPSHQVTQMGQEVILRCVPISNHLYFYWYRQILGQKVEFLVSFYNNEISEKSEIFDDQFSVERPDGSNFTLKIRSTKLEDSAMYFCATDRGPGELFFGEGSRLTVL.

This clone came up a few times. The V and J genes are TRBV5-1 and TRBJ1-1; unclear D gene. Trimming removed 1 base from V and 8 bases from J, with 21 bases in between. The CDR3 runs to 16 residues. Looked up from germline, CDR1 is SGHRS and CDR2 is YFSETQ. The CDR3 region is CASSLWSSNRVPEAFF. In nucleotides, the CDR3 is TGCGCCAGCAGCTTGTGGAGTTCGAATCGGGTTCCCGAAGCTTTCTTT.

V is TRBV27 and J is TRBJ2-1, with 11 nucleotides matching TRBD1. Germline values: CDR1 MNHEY, CDR2 SMNVEV (reference sequence). The CDR3 consists of 16 residues. Unmatched junction bases numbered 4, after V lost 5 bases and J lost 1 base. The CDR3, as DNA: TGTGCCAGCAGTGGAGGGACAGGGGGATCCTACAATGAGCAGTTCTTC. The encoded protein is CASSGGTGGSYNEQFF.

In DNA form, the CDR3 reads TGTGCCAGCTCACCGCGACAGACGGACACAGATACGCAGTATTTT. Its protein is CASSPRQTDTDTQYF. The chain carries TRBV18 and TRBJ2-3; TRBD1 might be the D (5 bases). The CDR3 is 15 amino acids. V shed 3 bases and J shed 2 bases, with 12 bases lying between them. Germline V CDR1 and CDR2: KGHSH, LQKENI.

This chain connects TRBV20-1 to TRBJ2-7, with D perhaps matching TRBD2 (5 bases). The CDR3 runs to 11 residues. The germline CDR1 and CDR2 sequences are DFQATT and SNEGSKA (reference sequence). V was shortened by 6 bases and J by 6 bases, with 12 bases between the two germline ends. The CDR3 protein is CSARTWREQYF. CDR3 nucleotides: TGCAGTGCCCGGACTTGGCGCGAGCAGTACTTC.

This chain connects TRBV6-4 to TRBJ2-7; 8 bases map to TRBD2. After removal of 3 bases from V and 6 bases from J, the junction contained 7 bases not matched to a gene. The CDR3 has 14 amino acids. The germline gives CDR1 MRHNA, CDR2 SNTAGT. The CDR3 nucleotides read TGTGCCAGCAGTGATCGCCAGCGGGAGAGCGAGCAGTACTTC. It yields the protein CASSDRQRESEQYF.

The chain is built from TRBV4-1 and TRBJ1-2; no reliable D call. CDR1 is MGHRA and CDR2 is YSYEKL in the germline V gene. This CDR3 is 14 amino acids long. The germline V and J ends were trimmed by 3 bases and 4 bases, with 12 bases remaining between them. The CDR3 DNA reads TGCGCCAGCAGCCAGGAGGGTATCCTCTATGGCTACACCTTC. As protein: CASSQEGILYGYTF.

The chain recombines TRBV18 with TRBJ2-1; 7 bases agree with TRBD2. In germline, CDR1 is KGHSH, CDR2 LQKENI. V trimming: 6 bases; J trimming: 4 bases; junction bases outside the gene matches: 24. CDR3 size: 20 residues. The CDR3 nucleotides are TGTGCCAGCTCGCCTGACCGAGCGCGGGAGAATCCCCTATTGTACAATGAGCAGTTCTTC. Its translation is CASSPDRARENPLLYNEQFF.

This clone came up once. The V call is TRBV28, the J call TRBJ2-7; maybe TRBD1 (6 bases). Germline CDR1 reads MDHEN; CDR2 reads SYDVKM. This CDR3 has 15 amino acids. Trimming removed 4 bases at V and 5 bases at J, with 18 bases between. The CDR3 reads CASSWGLGASDEQYF. The DNA for the CDR3 is TGTGCCAGCAGTTGGGGGCTGGGAGCGAGCGACGAGCAGTACTTC. The entire variable domain, with the rest obtained from reference TRBV28 and TRBJ2-7, is as follows: DVKVTQSSRYLVKRTGEKVFLECVQDMDHENMFWYRQDPGLGLRLIYFSYDVKMKEKGDIPEGYSVSREKKERFSLILESASTNQTSMYLCASSWGLGASDEQYFGPGTRLTVT.

This sequence joins TRBV5-6 and TRBJ1-1, with unresolved D. V lost 0 bases to trimming and J lost 0 bases, with 12 bases between them. Germline V lookup: CDR1 SGHDT, CDR2 YYEEEE. The CDR3 covers 16 residues. The CDR3 here is CASSLGTAIMNTEAFF. The CDR3 nucleotides read TGTGCCAGCAGCTTGGGAACAGCTATAATGAACACTGAAGCTTTCTTT.

The CDR3 DNA follows: TGTGCCAGCAGTTACGCGGGACAGGGGGCCAATGGCTACACCTTC. It translates to CASSYAGQGANGYTF. This chain joins TRBV6-5 and TRBJ1-2; 12 bases fit TRBD1. The length of the CDR3 is 15 residues. Looked up from germline, CDR1 is MNHEY and CDR2 is SVGAGI. Trimming removed 2 bases from V and 6 bases from J; junction bases left unmatched: 4.

The CDR3 DNA reads as TGTGCCAGCAGCGTAGGGTCAGGTCCTTACGAGCAGTACTTC. Encoded protein: CASSVGSGPYEQYF. The rearrangement joins TRBV9 to TRBJ2-7; D remains ambiguous. The CDR3 extends over 14 amino acids. Germline-derived CDR1 and CDR2 are SGDLS and YYNGEE. Trimming removed 0 bases from V and 4 bases from J, with 11 bases in between.

This sequence joins TRBV5-6 and TRBJ2-7; TRBD2 aligns across 8 bases. The germline V gene encodes CDR1 SGHDT and CDR2 YYEEEE. The length of the CDR3 is 15 residues. The V gene end was trimmed by 4 bases and the J gene end by 5 bases; junction bases not matched to a gene: 11. The CDR3 DNA follows: TGTGCCAGCAGCCCCAGGACTAGCTTTGTGGACGAGCAGTACTTC. Its translation: CASSPRTSFVDEQYF.

The chain joins TRBV2 to TRBJ2-7; weak D call: TRBD2 (5 bases). This CDR3 is built from 15 residues. The V gene lost 3 bases and the J gene lost 2 bases, with 14 bases spanning the gap. CDR1 SNHLY and CDR2 FYNNEI come from the germline V gene. The CDR3 DNA reads TGTGCCAGCAGTGAGTCTAGCAGCTGGGCCTACGAGCAGTACTTC. Translating it yields CASSESSSWAYEQYF.

The chain links TRBV27 to TRBJ1-2, with 11 bases that match TRBD1. CDR3 length: 14 amino acids. Losses at the gene ends were 10 bases for V and 4 bases for J; bases not matched to a gene: 8. CDR1 MNHEY and CDR2 SMNVEV come from the germline V gene (reference sequence). DNA of the CDR3: TGTGCCACCAAATCCGGGACAGGGGGCTATGGCTACACCTTC. Amino acids: CATKSGTGGYGYTF.

The chain employs TRBV11-2 and TRBJ2-5; 11 nucleotides line up with TRBD2. The CDR3 spans 15 residues. Germline assignment: CDR1 SGHAT and CDR2 FQNNGV. Trimming took 4 bases from V and 2 from J; bases not matched to a gene: 3. The CDR3 bases are TGTGCCAGCAGCTCGAGGACTAGCGGGCAAGAGACCCAGTACTTC. Protein: CASSSRTSGQETQYF.

This clone counts as medium-sized. This rearrangement joins TRBV19 to TRBJ2-1; 7 bases fit TRBD2. The CDR3 has 15 residues. Trimming took 6 bases from V and 5 from J; bases not matched to a gene: 10. Germline CDR1 and CDR2: LNHDA and SQIVND (reference sequence). The CDR3 DNA sequence: TGTGCCAGTAGCCGTCTAGCGGATAGTAACAATGAGCAGTTCTTC. Protein product: CASSRLADSNNEQFF.

This clone has a single count. The rearrangement links TRBV5-6 to TRBJ2-1; TRBD2 agrees at 8 bases. Germline V gives CDR1 SGHDT, CDR2 YYEEEE. V lost 8 bases to trimming and J lost 4 bases; unmatched junction nucleotides: 8. This CDR3 is built from 14 residues. The DNA of the CDR3 is TGTGCCAGTACGGGGGGGAGCGAGTACAATGAGCAGTTCTTC. Residues: CASTGGSEYNEQFF.

The chain links TRBV7-2 to TRBJ2-7; possibly TRBD2 for D (7 bases). The CDR3 has 15 amino acids. Germline lookup yields CDR1 SGHTA and CDR2 FQGNSA. Trimming pared 1 base from V and 11 bases from J, leaving 21 bases between. The CDR3 here is CASSLEWGGDTGKYF. The CDR3 DNA follows: TGTGCCAGCAGCTTAGAGTGGGGAGGGGACACAGGGAAGTACTTC. Full variable domain (rest looked up from reference TRBV7-2 and TRBJ2-7): GAGVSQSPSNKVTEKGKDVELRCDPISGHTALYWYRQSLGQGLEFLIYFQGNSAPDKSGLPSDRFSAERTGGSVSTLTIQRTQQEDSAVYLCASSLEWGGDTGKYFGPGTRLTVT.

CDR3 bases: TGCGCCAGCAGCCGAGGGACTAGCGGGGCGGGAGGGTGGGGAAACATTCAGTACTTC. This gives the protein CASSRGTSGAGGWGNIQYF. This chain joins TRBV5-1 and TRBJ2-4; 13 bases fit TRBD2. The germline V gene encodes CDR1 SGHRS and CDR2 YFSETQ. Trimming at V came to 4 bases and at J to 6 bases, leaving 16 bases not matched to a gene. The length of the CDR3 is 19 residues.

The V and J genes are TRBV29-1 and TRBJ2-2; D gene unclear. CDR1 and CDR2 (germline): SQVTM, ANQGSEA. The V and J ends lost 6 bases and 1 base respectively, with 18 bases between them. The CDR3 loop spans 16 amino acids. As DNA, the CDR3 is TGCAGCGTCGTAACGGTGGGTCCAGGGAACACCGGGGAGCTGTTTTTT. Translating gives CSVVTVGPGNTGELFF.

This chain's CDR3 is CASSDGDRGAYSREQYF. The DNA of the CDR3 is TGTGCCAGCAGTGATGGGGACAGGGGCGCTTATTCTCGGGAGCAGTACTTC. This chain uses TRBV6-1 with TRBJ2-7; the match to TRBD1 covers 10 bases. Trimming cost V 3 bases and J 7 bases; bases outside gene matches: 15. This CDR3 spans 17 amino acids. CDR1 MNHNS and CDR2 SASEGT come from the germline V gene.

The chain employs TRBV27 and TRBJ2-2; D unresolved. The V gene lost 3 bases and the J gene lost 7 bases, with 12 bases spanning the gap. CDR3 length: 14 amino acids. Germline-derived CDR1 and CDR2 are MNHEY and SMNVEV (reference sequence). The CDR3 coding sequence is TGTGCCAGCAGTTTCGGCGGAACGGGCGGGGAGCTGTTTTTT. This codes for CASSFGGTGGELFF.